This is a list of T cell receptor beta chains from one sample in a study of cytomegalovirus exposure and HLA in healthy donors. The method was immunoSEQ multiplex PCR; TCRdb's version includes in-frame clones alone and lacks a portion of them. The table has more than 95,000 clones, about 80% seen once. Sequencing input: PBMCs. Receptor source: a man in his forties or fifties in good health and CMV-seropositive. The CDR3 runs from the conserved cysteine through the conserved F or W. D genes are given only for firm matches. For some rows the clone size is stated as once, few or many, or as a class when expanded; others skip it.

d_gene | abundance | j_gene | v_gene | len | CDR3aa | CDR3nt
TRBD2 | . | TRBJ2-1 | TRBV5-1 | 15 | CASSLSLADYNEQFF | TGCGCCAGCAGCTTGTCACTAGCGGACTACAATGAGCAGTTCTTC
. | few | TRBJ1-2 | TRBV19 | 14 | CASSIGQSLYGYTF | TGTGCCAGTAGTATAGGGCAGTCCTTATATGGCTACACCTTC
TRBD1 | . | TRBJ1-2 | TRBV5-4 | 15 | CASSLGGDRNYGYTF | TGTGCCAGCAGCTTGGGGGGGGACAGGAACTATGGCTACACCTTC
TRBD1 | . | TRBJ2-3 | TRBV7-2 | 15 | CASSLDRGTPGGQYF | TGTGCCAGCAGCTTGGACAGGGGGACCCCGGGTGGGCAGTATTTT
. | . | TRBJ1-2 | TRBV9 | 15 | CASSPRGTSYYGYTF | TGTGCCAGCAGCCCCCGGGGAACGAGCTACTATGGCTACACCTTC
. | . | TRBJ1-2 | TRBV25-1 | 13 | CASSEAWNYGYTF | TGTGCCAGCAGTGAAGCGTGGAACTATGGCTACACCTTC
. | . | TRBJ2-1 | TRBV7-7 | 15 | CASSLNERVYNEQFF | TGTGCTAGCAGCTTAAACGAGAGGGTATACAATGAGCAGTTCTTC
TRBD2 | once | TRBJ2-1 | TRBV19 | 15 | CASSPLAGGNNEQFF | TGTGCCAGTAGTCCTCTAGCGGGAGGGAACAATGAGCAGTTCTTC
TRBD1 | . | TRBJ1-2 | TRBV19 | 14 | CASSTPGQHYGYTF | TGTGCCAGTAGTACGCCGGGACAGCACTATGGCTACACCTTC
. | . | TRBJ1-1 | TRBV23-1 | 17 | CASSQPYRDKMNTEAFF | TGCGCCAGCAGTCAGCCGTACAGGGATAAGATGAACACTGAAGCTTTCTTT
. | . | TRBJ2-7 | TRBV4-1 | 12 | CASSDLDGEQYF | TGCGCCAGCAGCGACTTAGACGGCGAGCAGTACTTC
TRBD1 | . | TRBJ1-5 | TRBV2 | 15 | CASSDSRGQNQPQHF | TGTGCCAGCAGTGATTCTCGGGGACAGAATCAGCCCCAGCATTTT
TRBD1 | few | TRBJ2-7 | TRBV11-2 | 16 | CASSAEYRGLAYEQYF | TGTGCCAGCAGCGCAGAGTACAGGGGGCTAGCCTACGAGCAGTACTTC
TRBD2 | few | TRBJ2-1 | TRBV7-3 | 17 | CASSKQLAGESYNEQFF | TGTGCCAGCAGCAAGCAACTAGCGGGGGAATCCTACAATGAGCAGTTCTTC
TRBD1 | . | TRBJ1-1 | TRBV11-2 | 13 | CASRGTGNTEAFF | TGTGCCAGCAGGGGGACAGGGAACACTGAAGCTTTCTTT
. | . | TRBJ2-5 | TRBV20-1 | 11 | CSARGEKTQYF | TGCAGTGCTAGAGGCGAAAAGACCCAGTACTTC
. | . | TRBJ2-1 | TRBV29-1 | 13 | CTFVGGHSNEQFF | TGCACCTTCGTCGGGGGTCACAGCAATGAGCAGTTCTTC
TRBD1 | . | TRBJ1-3 | TRBV6-5 | 14 | CASSSQGGGGTIYF | TGTGCCAGCAGTTCACAGGGGGGAGGTGGCACCATATATTTT
. | . | TRBJ1-1 | TRBV7-2 | 17 | CASSLARGRGRNTEAFF | TGTGCCAGCAGCTTAGCGAGGGGCAGGGGCCGAAACACTGAAGCTTTCTTT
. | . | TRBJ1-2 | TRBV27 | 13 | CASRPRGGHGYTF | TGTGCCAGCAGGCCTCGGGGAGGCCATGGCTACACCTTC
TRBD1 | few | TRBJ1-1 | TRBV28 | 14 | CASRTGDLNTEAFF | TGTGCCAGCAGGACAGGGGACCTGAACACTGAAGCTTTCTTT
TRBD2 | few | TRBJ2-7 | TRBV29-1 | 15 | CSAGDRLAGAYEQYF | TGCAGCGCTGGGGACAGACTAGCGGGCGCCTACGAGCAGTACTTC
. | few | TRBJ2-1 | TRBV7-8 | 12 | CASSLQGYEQFF | TGTGCCAGCAGCCTTCAGGGATATGAGCAGTTCTTC
TRBD2 | . | TRBJ2-3 | TRBV7-2 | 14 | CASSLSGRADTQYF | TGTGCCAGCAGCTTAAGCGGGAGGGCCGATACGCAGTATTTT
TRBD1 | . | TRBJ2-5 | TRBV9 | 15 | CASSPGQHFQETQYF | TGTGCCAGCAGCCCGGGACAGCATTTCCAAGAGACCCAGTACTTC
. | . | TRBJ1-6 | TRBV2 | 13 | CASGEGYNSPLHF | TGTGCCAGCGGGGAGGGGTATAATTCACCCCTCCACTTT
. | few | TRBJ1-2 | TRBV6-4 | 12 | CASSSGGDGYTF | TGTGCCAGCAGTTCTGGGGGGGATGGCTACACCTTC
. | . | TRBJ1-2 | TRBV18 | 16 | CASSPEAGGGRYGYTF | TGTGCCAGCTCACCAGAGGCGGGTGGGGGCCGCTATGGCTACACCTTC
TRBD2 | . | TRBJ2-3 | TRBV9 | 17 | CASSVDGGGARADTQYF | TGTGCCAGCAGCGTAGATGGCGGGGGGGCCCGCGCAGATACGCAGTATTTT
TRBD2 | . | TRBJ2-3 | TRBV19 | 15 | CASRTSGRQTDTQYF | TGTGCCAGTAGGACTAGCGGGAGGCAAACAGATACGCAGTATTTT
. | . | TRBJ1-1 | TRBV4-1 | 16 | CASSQLKRRENTEAFF | TGCGCCAGCAGCCAATTGAAGCGGAGAGAGAACACTGAAGCTTTCTTT
TRBD1 | . | TRBJ1-1 | TRBV4-3 | 15 | CASSQGTGWDTEAFF | TGCGCCAGCAGCCAAGGGACAGGGTGGGACACTGAAGCTTTCTTT
TRBD1 | . | TRBJ1-5 | TRBV27 | 14 | CASSLQGGNQPQHF | TGTGCCAGCAGCCTACAGGGGGGAAATCAGCCCCAGCATTTT
. | once | TRBJ1-5 | TRBV5-1 | 16 | CASSLDASGSGQPQHF | TGCGCCAGCAGCTTGGATGCTTCAGGGTCTGGACAGCCCCAGCATTTT
. | . | TRBJ1-5 | TRBV28 | 16 | CASSWRSFRGDQPQHF | TGTGCCAGCAGTTGGAGGTCGTTCAGGGGCGATCAGCCCCAGCATTTT
. | . | TRBJ1-1 | TRBV7-8 | 13 | CASSFHRDTEAFF | TGTGCCAGCAGCTTCCACAGGGACACTGAAGCTTTCTTT
TRBD2 | once | TRBJ2-7 | TRBV11-3 | 14 | CASSLGLGSYEQYF | TGTGCCAGCAGCCTGGGACTAGGAAGCTACGAGCAGTACTTC
TRBD1 | . | TRBJ1-1 | TRBV14 | 17 | CASSQTLGWTGDTEAFF | TGTGCCAGCAGCCAAACCCTTGGCTGGACAGGGGACACTGAAGCTTTCTTT
TRBD1 | . | TRBJ1-1 | TRBV10-2 | 12 | CASRTGGTEAFF | TGCGCCAGCAGGACAGGGGGCACTGAAGCTTTCTTT
. | . | TRBJ2-7 | TRBV5-8 | 14 | CASSLKVGRGEQYF | TGTGCCAGCAGCTTGAAGGTAGGCCGGGGCGAGCAGTACTTC
. | . | TRBJ1-3 | TRBV30 | 13 | CARLSFSGNTIYF | TGTGCCCGACTCTCATTCTCTGGAAACACCATATATTTT
TRBD1 | . | TRBJ2-6 | TRBV28 | 15 | CASTGTGRGANGLTF | TGTGCCAGCACGGGGACAGGGCGAGGGGCCAACGGCCTGACTTTC
. | . | TRBJ2-3 | TRBV5-1 | 16 | CASSLGSGTSTDTQYF | TGCGCCAGCAGCTTGGGTTCGGGTACCAGCACAGATACGCAGTATTTT
. | . | TRBJ1-2 | TRBV21-1 | 14 | CASPRGFKGLGYTF | TGTGCCAGCCCGCGGGGGTTTAAAGGGCTGGGCTACACCTTC
TRBD1 | . | TRBJ1-5 | TRBV18 | 14 | CASSQQGADQPQHF | TGTGCCAGCTCACAACAGGGGGCAGATCAGCCCCAGCATTTT
. | few | TRBJ2-3 | TRBV19 | 15 | CASSTPGESGDTQYF | TGTGCCAGTAGTACGCCGGGGGAGTCGGGGGATACGCAGTATTTT
. | . | TRBJ2-7 | TRBV11-2 | 15 | CASSFTLEGTYEQYF | TGTGCCAGCAGCTTTACCCTGGAGGGGACCTACGAGCAGTACTTC
TRBD2 | . | TRBJ2-5 | TRBV7-4 | 22 | CASSELVVPGTSGRVPQVVEYF | TGTGCCAGCAGTGAACTAGTCGTACCCGGGACTAGCGGGAGGGTGCCGCAAGTGGTGGAGTACTTC
. | . | TRBJ2-2 | TRBV7-2 | 14 | CASSFSGYTGELFF | TGTGCCAGCAGCTTTTCAGGGTACACCGGGGAGCTGTTTTTT
TRBD1 | . | TRBJ2-1 | TRBV15 | 15 | CATSRDHLRDRVQFF | TGTGCCACCAGCAGAGATCACCTCCGGGACAGGGTACAGTTCTTC
. | few | TRBJ1-5 | TRBV7-2 | 15 | CASSLDQGLGQPQHF | TGTGCCAGCAGCTTAGACCAGGGGCTAGGGCAGCCCCAGCATTTT